This TCR beta chain stems from a study of CD8+CD57+ T cells in acquired aplastic anemia. The V gene lost 1 base and the J gene lost 13 bases, with 14 bases spanning the gap. This CDR3 is 12 amino acids long. Germline V gene lookup returns CDR1 SGHVT and CDR2 SQSDAQ. Genomic DNA, serving as template, underwent TCR beta VDJ and CDR3 profiling. TCRdb processed the reads anew with MiXCR; each CDR3 protein has one entry. Of roughly 420,000 distinct CDR3 sequences in the sample, around 68% were seen once. This clonotype was sampled from a human donor in good health, serving as a control. The J gene is TRBJ2-7, the V gene TRBV7-4; D not resolved. Sequencing input: sorted CD4+, CD8+, or CD8+CD57+ T cells (not recorded which) from PBMCs. CDR3 sequence: CASSLVPYNSYF. CDR3 bases: TGTGCCAGCAGCTTAGTCCCGTACAATTCATACTTC.